Here is one T cell receptor beta chain with its context. The antigen remains undetermined. The sample belongs to a study of PD-1 blockade in mismatch repair-deficient tumors. Study-wide background: All were previously treated, progressing patients with approximately 12 mismatch repair-deficient cancer types. Findings and caveats of the study: Tumor-resident clones, often absent from pretreatment blood, expanded after pembrolizumab and then contracted.

The TCR-sequenced patients were a few responders to pembrolizumab. TCRdb's table, derived via immunoSEQ multiplex PCR, lists solely in-frame clones and lacks some. The sample holds roughly 130,000 clones, roughly 90% seen once. The source was peripheral blood, collected 70 to 73 weeks after starting pembrolizumab. The receptor was derived from an adult with mismatch repair-deficient cancer.

The CDR3: CASGSLGSPYGYTF. CDR3 in DNA: TGTGCTAGTGGTTCTTTAGGCAGTCCGTATGGCTACACCTTC. This sequence joins TRBV12-5 and TRBJ1-2; no definite D call. Germline CDR1 is LGHNT and CDR2 is FRNRAP. The CDR3 runs to 14 residues. Deletions cut 4 bases from V and 5 bases from J, with 14 bases between.